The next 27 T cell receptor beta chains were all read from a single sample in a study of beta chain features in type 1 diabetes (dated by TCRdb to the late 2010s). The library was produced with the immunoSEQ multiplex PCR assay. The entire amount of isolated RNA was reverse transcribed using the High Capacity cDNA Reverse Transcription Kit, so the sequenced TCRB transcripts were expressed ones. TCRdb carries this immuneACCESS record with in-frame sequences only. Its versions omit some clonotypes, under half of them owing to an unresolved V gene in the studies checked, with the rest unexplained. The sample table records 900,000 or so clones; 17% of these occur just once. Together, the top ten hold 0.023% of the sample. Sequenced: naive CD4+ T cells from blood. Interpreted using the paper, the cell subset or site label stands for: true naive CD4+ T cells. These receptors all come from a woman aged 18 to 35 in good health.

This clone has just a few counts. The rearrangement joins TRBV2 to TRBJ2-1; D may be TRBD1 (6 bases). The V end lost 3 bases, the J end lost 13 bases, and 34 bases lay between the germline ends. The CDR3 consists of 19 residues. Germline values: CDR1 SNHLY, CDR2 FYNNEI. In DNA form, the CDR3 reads TGTGCCAGCAGTGAGGACAGTTCTGATACAATGTTTCCCCGAGCCACTCAGTTCTTC. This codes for CASSEDSSDTMFPRATQFF. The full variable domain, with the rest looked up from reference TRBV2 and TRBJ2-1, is EPEVTQTPSHQVTQMGQEVILRCVPISNHLYFYWYRQILGQKVEFLVSFYNNEISEKSEIFDDQFSVERPDGSNFTLKIRSTKLEDSAMYFCASSEDSSDTMFPRATQFFGPGTRLTVL.

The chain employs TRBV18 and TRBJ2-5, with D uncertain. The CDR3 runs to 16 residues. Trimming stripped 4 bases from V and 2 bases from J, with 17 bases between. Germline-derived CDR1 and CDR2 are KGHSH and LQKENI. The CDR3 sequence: CASSRELTSTQETQYF. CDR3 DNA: TGTGCCAGCTCACGAGAACTCACGTCTACACAAGAGACCCAGTACTTC.

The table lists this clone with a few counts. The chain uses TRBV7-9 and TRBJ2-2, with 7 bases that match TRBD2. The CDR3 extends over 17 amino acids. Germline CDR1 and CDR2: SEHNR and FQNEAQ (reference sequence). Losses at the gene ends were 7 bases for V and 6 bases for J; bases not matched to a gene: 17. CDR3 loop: CASTNRGAGVRPGELFF. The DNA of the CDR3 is TGTGCCAGCACCAACCGAGGGGCGGGAGTCCGGCCCGGGGAGCTGTTTTTT.

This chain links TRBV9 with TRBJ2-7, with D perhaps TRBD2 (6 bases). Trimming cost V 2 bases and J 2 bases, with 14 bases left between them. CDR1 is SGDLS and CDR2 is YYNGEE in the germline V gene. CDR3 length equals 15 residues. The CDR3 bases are TGTGCCAGCAGCGTCGCAGCGGGTCCGACCTACGAGCAGTACTTC. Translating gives CASSVAAGPTYEQYF.

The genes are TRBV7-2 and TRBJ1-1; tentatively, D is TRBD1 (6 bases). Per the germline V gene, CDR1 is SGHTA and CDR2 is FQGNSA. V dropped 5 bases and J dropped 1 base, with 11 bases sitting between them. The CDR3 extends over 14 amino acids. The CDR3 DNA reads TGTGCCAGCAGCATAGACAGGTGGAACACTGAAGCTTTCTTT. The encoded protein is CASSIDRWNTEAFF.

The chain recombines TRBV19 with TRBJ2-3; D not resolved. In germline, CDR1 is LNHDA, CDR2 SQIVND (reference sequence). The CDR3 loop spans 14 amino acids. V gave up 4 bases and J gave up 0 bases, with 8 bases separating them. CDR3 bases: TGTGCCAGTAGTACTACTATTAGCACAGATACGCAGTATTTT. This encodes CASSTTISTDTQYF.

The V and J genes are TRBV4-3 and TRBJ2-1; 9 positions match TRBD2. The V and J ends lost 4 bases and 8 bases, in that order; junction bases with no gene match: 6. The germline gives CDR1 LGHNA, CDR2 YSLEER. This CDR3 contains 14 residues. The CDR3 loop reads CASSPGTSRYEQFF. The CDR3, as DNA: TGCGCCAGCAGCCCCGGGACTAGCCGCTATGAGCAGTTCTTC.

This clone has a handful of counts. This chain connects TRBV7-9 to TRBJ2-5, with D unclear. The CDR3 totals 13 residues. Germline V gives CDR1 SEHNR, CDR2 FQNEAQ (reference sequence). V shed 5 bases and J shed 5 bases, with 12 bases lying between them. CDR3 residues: CASSPGSPETQYF. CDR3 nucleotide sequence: TGTGCCAGCAGCCCGGGCTCTCCTGAGACCCAGTACTTC.

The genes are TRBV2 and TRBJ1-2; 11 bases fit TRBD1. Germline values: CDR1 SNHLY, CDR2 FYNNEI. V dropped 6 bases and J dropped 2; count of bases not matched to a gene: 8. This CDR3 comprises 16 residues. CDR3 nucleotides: TGTGCCAGCAGGTCCCGTTGGACAGGGGGCAACTATGGCTACACCTTC. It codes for CASRSRWTGGNYGYTF.

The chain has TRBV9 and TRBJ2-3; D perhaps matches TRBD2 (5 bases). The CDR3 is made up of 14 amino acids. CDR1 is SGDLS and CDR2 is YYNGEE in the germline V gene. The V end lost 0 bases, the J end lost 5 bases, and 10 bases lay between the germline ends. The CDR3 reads CASSVGRAVDTQYF. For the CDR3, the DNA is TGTGCCAGCAGCGTAGGCCGAGCGGTAGATACGCAGTATTTT.

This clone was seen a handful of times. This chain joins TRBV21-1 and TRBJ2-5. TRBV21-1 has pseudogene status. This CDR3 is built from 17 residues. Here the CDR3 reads CASIPKGGLRRQETQYF. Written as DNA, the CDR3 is TGTGCCAGCATCCCGAAGGGGGGCTTAAGACGCCAAGAGACCCAGTACTTC.

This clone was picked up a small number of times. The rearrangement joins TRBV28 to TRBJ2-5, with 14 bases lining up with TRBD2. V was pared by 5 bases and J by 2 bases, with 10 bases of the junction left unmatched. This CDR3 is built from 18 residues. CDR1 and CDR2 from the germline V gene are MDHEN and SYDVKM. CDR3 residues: CASSPWTSGRNSQETQYF. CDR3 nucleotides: TGTGCCAGCAGTCCCTGGACTAGCGGGAGGAATAGTCAAGAGACCCAGTACTTC.

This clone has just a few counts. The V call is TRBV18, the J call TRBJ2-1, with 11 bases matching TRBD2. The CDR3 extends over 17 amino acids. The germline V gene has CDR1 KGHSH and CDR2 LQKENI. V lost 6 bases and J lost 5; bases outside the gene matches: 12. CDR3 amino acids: CASSHSETSGGNNEQFF. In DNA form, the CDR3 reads TGTGCCAGCTCCCACTCGGAAACTAGCGGGGGCAACAATGAGCAGTTCTTC.

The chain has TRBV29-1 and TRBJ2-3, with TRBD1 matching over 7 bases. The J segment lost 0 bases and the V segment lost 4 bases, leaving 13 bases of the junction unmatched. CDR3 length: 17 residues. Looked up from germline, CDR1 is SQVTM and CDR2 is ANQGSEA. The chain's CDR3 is CSVAPLRGHTSTDTQYF. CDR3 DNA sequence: TGCAGCGTTGCTCCTTTGAGGGGGCACACTAGCACAGATACGCAGTATTTT.

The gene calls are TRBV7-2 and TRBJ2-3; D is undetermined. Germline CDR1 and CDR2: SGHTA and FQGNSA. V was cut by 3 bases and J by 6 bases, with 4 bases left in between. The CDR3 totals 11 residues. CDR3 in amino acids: CASSFLDTQYF. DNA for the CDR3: TGTGCCAGCAGCTTTTTGGATACGCAGTATTTT.

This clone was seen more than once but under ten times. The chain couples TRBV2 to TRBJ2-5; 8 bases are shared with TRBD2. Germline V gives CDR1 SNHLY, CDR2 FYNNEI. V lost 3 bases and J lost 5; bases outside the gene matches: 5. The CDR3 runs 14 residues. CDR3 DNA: TGTGCCAGCAGTGAGAGCGGGAGCGCTGAGACCCAGTACTTC. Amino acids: CASSESGSAETQYF. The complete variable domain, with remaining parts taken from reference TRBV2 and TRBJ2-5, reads EPEVTQTPSHQVTQMGQEVILRCVPISNHLYFYWYRQILGQKVEFLVSFYNNEISEKSEIFDDQFSVERPDGSNFTLKIRSTKLEDSAMYFCASSESGSAETQYFGPGTRLLVL.

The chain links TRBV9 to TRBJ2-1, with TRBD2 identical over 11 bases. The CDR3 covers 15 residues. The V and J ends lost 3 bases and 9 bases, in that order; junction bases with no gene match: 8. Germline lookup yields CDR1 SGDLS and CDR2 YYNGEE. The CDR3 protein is CASSAGTSGVGEQFF. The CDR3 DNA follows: TGTGCCAGCAGCGCCGGGACTAGCGGCGTGGGTGAGCAGTTCTTC.

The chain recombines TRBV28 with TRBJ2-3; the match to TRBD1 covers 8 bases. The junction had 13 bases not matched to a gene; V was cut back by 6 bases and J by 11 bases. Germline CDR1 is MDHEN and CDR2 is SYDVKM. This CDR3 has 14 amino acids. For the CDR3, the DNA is TGTGCCAGCAGCGGGAGAATCCCAGGGGGCGTGCAGTATTTT. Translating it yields CASSGRIPGGVQYF. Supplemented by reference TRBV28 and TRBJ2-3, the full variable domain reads DVKVTQSSRYLVKRTGEKVFLECVQDMDHENMFWYRQDPGLGLRLIYFSYDVKMKEKGDIPEGYSVSREKKERFSLILESASTNQTSMYLCASSGRIPGGVQYFGPGTRLTVL.

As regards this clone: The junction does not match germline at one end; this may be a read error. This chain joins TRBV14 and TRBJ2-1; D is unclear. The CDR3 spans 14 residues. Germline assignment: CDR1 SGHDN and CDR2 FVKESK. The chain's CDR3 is CTSSYVGEYNEQFF. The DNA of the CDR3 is TGTACCAGCAGCTACGTGGGCGAATACAATGAGCAGTTCTTC.

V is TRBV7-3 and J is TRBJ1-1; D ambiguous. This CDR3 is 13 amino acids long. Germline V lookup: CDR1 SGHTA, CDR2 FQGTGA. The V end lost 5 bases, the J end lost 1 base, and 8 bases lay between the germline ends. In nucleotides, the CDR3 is TGTGCCAGCAGCCAACACCCGAACACTGAAGCTTTCTTT. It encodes CASSQHPNTEAFF.

CDR3 region: CASSQDVGSGLFF. CDR3 nucleotide sequence: TGTGCCAGCAGCCAAGACGTGGGGTCGGGACTGTTTTTT. The chain employs TRBV4-2 and TRBJ1-4; D ambiguous. Germline V CDR1 and CDR2: LGHNA, YNFKEQ. The CDR3 contains 13 residues. Trimming stripped 0 bases from V and 13 bases from J, with 12 bases between.

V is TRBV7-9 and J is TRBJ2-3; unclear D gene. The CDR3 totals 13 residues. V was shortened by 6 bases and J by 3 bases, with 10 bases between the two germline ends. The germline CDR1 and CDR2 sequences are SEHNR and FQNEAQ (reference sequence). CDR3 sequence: CASSTAATDTQYF. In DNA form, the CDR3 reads TGTGCCAGCAGTACGGCGGCGACAGATACGCAGTATTTT.

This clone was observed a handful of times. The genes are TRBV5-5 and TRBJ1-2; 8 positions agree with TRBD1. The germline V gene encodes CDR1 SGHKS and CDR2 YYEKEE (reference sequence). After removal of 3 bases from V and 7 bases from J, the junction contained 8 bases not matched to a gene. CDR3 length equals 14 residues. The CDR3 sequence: CASSSGQVAVGYTF. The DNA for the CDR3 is TGTGCCAGCAGCTCGGGACAGGTGGCTGTTGGCTACACCTTC.

The CDR3 spells CASGQGRDKETQYF. CDR3 in DNA: TGTGCCAGTGGACAGGGGAGAGACAAAGAGACCCAGTACTTC. J is TRBJ2-5 and V is TRBV2, with 9 bases fitting TRBD1. Germline V gene data show CDR1 as SNHLY and CDR2 as FYNNEI. Losses at the gene ends were 9 bases for V and 3 bases for J; bases not matched to a gene: 8. This CDR3 is built from 14 residues.

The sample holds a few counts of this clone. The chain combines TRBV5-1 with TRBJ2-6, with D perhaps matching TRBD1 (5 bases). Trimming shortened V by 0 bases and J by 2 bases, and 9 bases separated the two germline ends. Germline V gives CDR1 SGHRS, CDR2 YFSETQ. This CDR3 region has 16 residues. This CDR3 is CASSLDSGTGANVLTF. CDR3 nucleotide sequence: TGCGCCAGCAGCTTGGATTCAGGGACTGGGGCCAACGTCCTGACTTTC.

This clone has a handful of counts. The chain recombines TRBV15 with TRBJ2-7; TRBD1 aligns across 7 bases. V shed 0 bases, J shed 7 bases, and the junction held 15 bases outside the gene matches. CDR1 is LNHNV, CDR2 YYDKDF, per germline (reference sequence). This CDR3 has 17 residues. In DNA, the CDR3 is TGTGCCACCAGCAGAGATACCCTGGACAGGAGGACGGGGGAGCAGTACTTC. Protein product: CATSRDTLDRRTGEQYF. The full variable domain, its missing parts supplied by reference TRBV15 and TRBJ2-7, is DAMVIQNPRYQVTQFGKPVTLSCSQTLNHNVMYWYQQKSSQAPKLLFHYYDKDFNNEADTPDNFQSRRPNTSFCFLDIRSPGLGDTAMYLCATSRDTLDRRTGEQYFGPGTRLTVT.

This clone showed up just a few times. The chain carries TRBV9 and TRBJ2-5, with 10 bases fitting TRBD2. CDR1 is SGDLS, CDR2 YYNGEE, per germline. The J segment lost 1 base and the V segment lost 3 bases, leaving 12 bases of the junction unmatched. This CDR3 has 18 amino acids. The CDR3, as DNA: TGTGCCAGCAGCGCATCGGGACTAGCGAGGACGGGCCAAGAGACCCAGTACTTC. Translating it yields CASSASGLARTGQETQYF.